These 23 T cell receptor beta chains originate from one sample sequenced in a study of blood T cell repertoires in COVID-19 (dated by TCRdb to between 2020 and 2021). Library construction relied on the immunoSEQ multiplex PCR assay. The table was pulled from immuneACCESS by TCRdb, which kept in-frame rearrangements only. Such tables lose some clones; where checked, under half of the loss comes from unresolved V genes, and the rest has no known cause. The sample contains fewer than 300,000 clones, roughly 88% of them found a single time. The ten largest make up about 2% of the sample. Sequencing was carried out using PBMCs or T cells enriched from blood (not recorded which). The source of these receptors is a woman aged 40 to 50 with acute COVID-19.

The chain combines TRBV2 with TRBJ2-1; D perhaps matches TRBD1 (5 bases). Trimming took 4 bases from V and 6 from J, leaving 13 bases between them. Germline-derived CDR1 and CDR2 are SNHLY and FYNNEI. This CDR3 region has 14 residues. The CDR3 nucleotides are TGTGCCAGCAGTGTCCACATAAGGGGCAATGAGCAGTTCTTC. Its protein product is CASSVHIRGNEQFF.

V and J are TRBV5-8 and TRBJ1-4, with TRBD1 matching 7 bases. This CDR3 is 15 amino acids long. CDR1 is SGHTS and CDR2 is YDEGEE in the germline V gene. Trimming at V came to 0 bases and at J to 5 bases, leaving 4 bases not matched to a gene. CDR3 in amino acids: CASSLGQGVNEKLFF. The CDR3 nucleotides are TGTGCCAGCAGCTTGGGGCAGGGGGTAAATGAAAAACTGTTTTTT.

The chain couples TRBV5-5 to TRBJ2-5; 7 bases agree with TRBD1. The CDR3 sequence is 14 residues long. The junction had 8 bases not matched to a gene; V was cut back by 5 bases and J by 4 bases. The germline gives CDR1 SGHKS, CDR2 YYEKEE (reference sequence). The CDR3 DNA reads TGTGCCAGCAGACCTATAGGGGGCGGAGAGACCCAGTACTTC. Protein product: CASRPIGGGETQYF.

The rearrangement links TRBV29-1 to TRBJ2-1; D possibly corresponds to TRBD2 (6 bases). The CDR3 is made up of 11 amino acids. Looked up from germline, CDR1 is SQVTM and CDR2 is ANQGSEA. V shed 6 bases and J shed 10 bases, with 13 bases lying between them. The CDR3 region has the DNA TGCAGCGTCTCCCGAGGAGGGGAGCAGTTCTTC. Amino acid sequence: CSVSRGGEQFF.

CDR3 coding DNA: TGTGCCAGCAGCAGACCCTCCCAGGCAGGGAGGGAGCAGTTCTTC. Translation: CASSRPSQAGREQFF. The chain is built from TRBV28 and TRBJ2-1; D is perhaps TRBD2 (6 bases). The length of the CDR3 is 15 residues. V was shortened by 6 bases and J by 10 bases, with 22 bases between the two germline ends. CDR1 MDHEN and CDR2 SYDVKM come from the germline V gene. Based on the CDR3 plus reference TRBV28 and TRBJ2-1, the full variable domain is DVKVTQSSRYLVKRTGEKVFLECVQDMDHENMFWYRQDPGLGLRLIYFSYDVKMKEKGDIPEGYSVSREKKERFSLILESASTNQTSMYLCASSRPSQAGREQFFGPGTRLTVL.

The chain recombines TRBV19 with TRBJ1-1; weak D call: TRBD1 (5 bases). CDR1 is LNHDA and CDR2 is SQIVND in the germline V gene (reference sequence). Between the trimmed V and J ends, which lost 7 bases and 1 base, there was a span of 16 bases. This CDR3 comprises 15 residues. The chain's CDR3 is CASTPRGRWNTEAFF. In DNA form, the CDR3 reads TGTGCCAGTACCCCTAGGGGCAGATGGAACACTGAAGCTTTCTTT.

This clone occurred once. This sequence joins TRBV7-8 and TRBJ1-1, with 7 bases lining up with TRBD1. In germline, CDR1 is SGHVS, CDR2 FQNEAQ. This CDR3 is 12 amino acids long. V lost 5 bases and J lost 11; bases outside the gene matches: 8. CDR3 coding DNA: TGTGCCAGCAGCCCGGACAGGCTTGTGGCTTTCTTT. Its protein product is CASSPDRLVAFF. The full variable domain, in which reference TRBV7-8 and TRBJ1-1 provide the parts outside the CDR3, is GAGVSQSPRYKVAKRGQDVALRCDPISGHVSLFWYQQALGQGPEFLTYFQNEAQLDKSGLPSDRFFAERPEGSVSTLKIQRTQQEDSAVYLCASSPDRLVAFFGQGTRLTVV.

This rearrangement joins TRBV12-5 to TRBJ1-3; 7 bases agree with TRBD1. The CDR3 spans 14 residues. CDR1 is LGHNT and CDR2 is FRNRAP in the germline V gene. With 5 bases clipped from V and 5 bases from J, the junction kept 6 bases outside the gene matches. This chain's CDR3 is CASGAGDSRNTIYF. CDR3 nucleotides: TGTGCTAGTGGTGCCGGGGACAGCAGAAACACCATATATTTT.

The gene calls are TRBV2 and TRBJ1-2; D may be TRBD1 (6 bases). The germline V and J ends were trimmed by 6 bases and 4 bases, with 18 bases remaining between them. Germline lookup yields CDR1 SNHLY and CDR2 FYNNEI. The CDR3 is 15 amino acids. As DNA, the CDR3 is TGTGCCAGCAGCCCCGGGGGGGGCAGAAGCTATGGCTACACCTTC. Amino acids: CASSPGGGRSYGYTF.

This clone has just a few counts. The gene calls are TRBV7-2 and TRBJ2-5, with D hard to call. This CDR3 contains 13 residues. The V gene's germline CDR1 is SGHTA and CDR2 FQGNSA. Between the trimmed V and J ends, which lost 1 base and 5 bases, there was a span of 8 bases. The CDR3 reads CASSLVVVETQYF. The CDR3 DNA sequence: TGTGCCAGCAGCTTAGTCGTAGTCGAGACCCAGTACTTC.

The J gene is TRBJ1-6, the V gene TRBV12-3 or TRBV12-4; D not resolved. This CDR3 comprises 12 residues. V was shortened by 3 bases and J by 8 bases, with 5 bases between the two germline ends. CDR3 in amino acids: CASSFGDSPLHF. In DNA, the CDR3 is TGTGCCAGCAGTTTCGGTGATTCACCCCTCCACTTT.

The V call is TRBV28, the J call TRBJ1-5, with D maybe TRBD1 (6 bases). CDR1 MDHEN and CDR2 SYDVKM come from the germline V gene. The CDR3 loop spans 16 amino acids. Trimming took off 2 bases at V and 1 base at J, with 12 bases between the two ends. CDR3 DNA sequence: TGTGCCAGCAGTTTACCCCAGGGACAAAGCAATCAGCCCCAGCATTTT. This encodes CASSLPQGQSNQPQHF.

CDR3 sequence: CATAPEGNEQFF. The CDR3 coding sequence is TGTGCCACCGCGCCGGAGGGCAATGAGCAGTTCTTC. The chain is built from TRBV24-1 and TRBJ2-1; tentatively, D is TRBD2 (6 bases). This CDR3 region has 12 residues. V shed 9 bases and J shed 6 bases, with 11 bases lying between them. Germline values: CDR1 KGHDR, CDR2 SFDVKD.

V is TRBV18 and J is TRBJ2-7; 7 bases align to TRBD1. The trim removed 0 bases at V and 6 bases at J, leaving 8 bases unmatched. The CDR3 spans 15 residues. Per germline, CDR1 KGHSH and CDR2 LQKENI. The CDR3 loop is CASSPPGRGSVEQYF. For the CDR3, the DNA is TGTGCCAGCTCACCACCGGGCAGGGGGTCGGTCGAGCAGTACTTC. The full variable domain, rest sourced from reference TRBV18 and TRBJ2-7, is NAGVMQNPRHLVRRRGQEARLRCSPMKGHSHVYWYRQLPEEGLKFMVYLQKENIIDESGMPKERFSAEFPKEGPSILRIQQVVRGDSAAYFCASSPPGRGSVEQYFGPGTRLTVT.

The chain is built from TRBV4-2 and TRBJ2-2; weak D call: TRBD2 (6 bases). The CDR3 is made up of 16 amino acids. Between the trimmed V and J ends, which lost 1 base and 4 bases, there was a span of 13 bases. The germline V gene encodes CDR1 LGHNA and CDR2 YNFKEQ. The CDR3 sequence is CASSQVEGGGTGELFF. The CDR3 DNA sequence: TGTGCCAGCAGCCAAGTCGAGGGAGGAGGCACCGGGGAGCTGTTTTTT.

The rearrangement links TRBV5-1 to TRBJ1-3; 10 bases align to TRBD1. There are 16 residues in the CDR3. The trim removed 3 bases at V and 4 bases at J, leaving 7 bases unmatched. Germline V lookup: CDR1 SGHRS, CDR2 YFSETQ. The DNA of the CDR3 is TGCGCCAGCAGCTCCTCCGGACAGGGGGGAGGAAACACCATATATTTT. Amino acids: CASSSSGQGGGNTIYF. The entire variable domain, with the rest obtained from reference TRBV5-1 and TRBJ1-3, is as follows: KAGVTQTPRYLIKTRGQQVTLSCSPISGHRSVSWYQQTPGQGLQFLFEYFSETQRNKGNFPGRFSGRQFSNSRSEMNVSTLELGDSALYLCASSSSGQGGGNTIYFGEGSWLTVV.

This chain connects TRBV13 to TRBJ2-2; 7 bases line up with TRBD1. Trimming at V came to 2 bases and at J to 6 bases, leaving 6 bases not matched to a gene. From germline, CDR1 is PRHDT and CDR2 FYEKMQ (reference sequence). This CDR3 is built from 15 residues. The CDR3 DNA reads TGTGCCAGCAGCTTATTTCGGGACAGTCCCGGGGAGCTGTTTTTT. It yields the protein CASSLFRDSPGELFF. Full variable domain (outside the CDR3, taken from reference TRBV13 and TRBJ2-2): AAGVIQSPRHLIKEKRETATLKCYPIPRHDTVYWYQQGPGQDPQFLISFYEKMQSDKGSIPDRFSAQQFSDYHSELNMSSLELGDSALYFCASSLFRDSPGELFFGEGSRLTVL.

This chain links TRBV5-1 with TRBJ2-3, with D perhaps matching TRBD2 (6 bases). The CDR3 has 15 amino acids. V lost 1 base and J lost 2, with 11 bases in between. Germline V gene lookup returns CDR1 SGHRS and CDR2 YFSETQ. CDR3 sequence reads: CASSLSRGFTDTQYF. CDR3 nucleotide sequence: TGCGCCAGCAGCTTGTCGCGGGGCTTCACAGATACGCAGTATTTT.

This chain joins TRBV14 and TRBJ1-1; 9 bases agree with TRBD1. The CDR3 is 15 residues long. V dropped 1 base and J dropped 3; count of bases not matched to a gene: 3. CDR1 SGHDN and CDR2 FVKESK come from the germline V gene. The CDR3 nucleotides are TGTGCCAGCAGCCAAGCACAGGGGGCGCACACTGAAGCTTTCTTT. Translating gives CASSQAQGAHTEAFF.

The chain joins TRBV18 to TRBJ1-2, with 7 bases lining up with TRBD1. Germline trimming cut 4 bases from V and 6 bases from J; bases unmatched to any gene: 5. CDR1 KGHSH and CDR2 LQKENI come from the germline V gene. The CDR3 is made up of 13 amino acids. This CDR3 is CASSRQGPDGYTF. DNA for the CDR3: TGTGCCAGCTCACGACAGGGTCCGGATGGCTACACCTTC.

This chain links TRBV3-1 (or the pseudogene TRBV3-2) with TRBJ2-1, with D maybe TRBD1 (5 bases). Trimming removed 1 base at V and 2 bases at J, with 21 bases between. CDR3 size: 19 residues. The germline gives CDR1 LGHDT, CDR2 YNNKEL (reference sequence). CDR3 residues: CASSQGGRARTLTYNEQFF. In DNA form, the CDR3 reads TGTGCCAGCAGCCAAGGGGGCAGGGCTCGAACCCTTACCTACAATGAGCAGTTCTTC.

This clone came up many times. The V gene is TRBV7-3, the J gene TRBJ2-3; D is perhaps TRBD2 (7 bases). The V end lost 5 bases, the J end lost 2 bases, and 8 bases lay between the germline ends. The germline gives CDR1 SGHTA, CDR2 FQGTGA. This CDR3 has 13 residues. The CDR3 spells CASSAGATDTQYF. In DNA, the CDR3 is TGTGCCAGCAGCGCGGGGGCCACAGATACGCAGTATTTT.

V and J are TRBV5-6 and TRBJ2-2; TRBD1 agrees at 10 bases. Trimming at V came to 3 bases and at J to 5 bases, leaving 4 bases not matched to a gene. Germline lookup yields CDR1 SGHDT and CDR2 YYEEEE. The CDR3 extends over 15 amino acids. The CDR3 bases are TGTGCCAGCAGCTCGACAGGGGGCTATACCGGGGAGCTGTTTTTT. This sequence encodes CASSSTGGYTGELFF.